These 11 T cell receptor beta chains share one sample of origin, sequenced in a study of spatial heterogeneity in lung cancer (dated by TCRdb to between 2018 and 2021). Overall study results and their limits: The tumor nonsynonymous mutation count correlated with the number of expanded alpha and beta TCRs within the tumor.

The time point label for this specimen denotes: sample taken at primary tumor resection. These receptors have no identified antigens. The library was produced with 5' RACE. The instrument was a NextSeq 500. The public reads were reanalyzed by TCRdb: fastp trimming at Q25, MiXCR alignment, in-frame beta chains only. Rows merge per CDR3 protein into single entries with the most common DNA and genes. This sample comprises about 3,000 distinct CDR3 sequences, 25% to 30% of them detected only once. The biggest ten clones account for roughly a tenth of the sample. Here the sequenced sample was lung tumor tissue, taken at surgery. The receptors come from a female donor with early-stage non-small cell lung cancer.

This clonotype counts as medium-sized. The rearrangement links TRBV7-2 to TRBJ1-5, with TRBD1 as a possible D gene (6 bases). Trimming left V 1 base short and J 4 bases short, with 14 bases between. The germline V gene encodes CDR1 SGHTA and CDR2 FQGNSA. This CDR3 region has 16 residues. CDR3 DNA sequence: TGTGCCAGCAGCTTAGTTTCGGGAGGGGGTAATCAGCCCCAGCATTTT. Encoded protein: CASSLVSGGGNQPQHF. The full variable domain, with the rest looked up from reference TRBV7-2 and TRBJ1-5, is GAGVSQSPSNKVTEKGKDVELRCDPISGHTALYWYRQSLGQGLEFLIYFQGNSAPDKSGLPSDRFSAERTGGSVSTLTIQRTQQEDSAVYLCASSLVSGGGNQPQHFGDGTRLSIL.

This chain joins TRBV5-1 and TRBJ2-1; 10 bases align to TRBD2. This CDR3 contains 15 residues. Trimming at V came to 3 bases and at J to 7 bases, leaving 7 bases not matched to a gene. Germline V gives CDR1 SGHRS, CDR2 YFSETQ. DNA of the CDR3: TGCGCCAGCAGCTGGGCTAGCGGGGGACCTAATGAGCAGTTCTTC. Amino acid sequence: CASSWASGGPNEQFF. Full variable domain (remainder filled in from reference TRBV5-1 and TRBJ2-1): KAGVTQTPRYLIKTRGQQVTLSCSPISGHRSVSWYQQTPGQGLQFLFEYFSETQRNKGNFPGRFSGRQFSNSRSEMNVSTLELGDSALYLCASSWASGGPNEQFFGPGTRLTVL.

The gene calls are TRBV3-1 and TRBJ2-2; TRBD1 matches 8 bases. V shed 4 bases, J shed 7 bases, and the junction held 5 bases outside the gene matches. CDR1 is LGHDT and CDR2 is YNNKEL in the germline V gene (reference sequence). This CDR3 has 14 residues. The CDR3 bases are TGTGCCAGCAGCCTGCAGGGGGCGGTCGGGGAGCTGTTTTTT. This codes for CASSLQGAVGELFF. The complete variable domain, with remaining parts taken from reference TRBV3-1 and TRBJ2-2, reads DTAVSQTPKYLVTQMGNDKSIKCEQNLGHDTMYWYKQDSKKFLKIMFSYNNKELIINETVPNRFSPKSPDKAHLNLHINSLELGDSAVYFCASSLQGAVGELFFGEGSRLTVL.

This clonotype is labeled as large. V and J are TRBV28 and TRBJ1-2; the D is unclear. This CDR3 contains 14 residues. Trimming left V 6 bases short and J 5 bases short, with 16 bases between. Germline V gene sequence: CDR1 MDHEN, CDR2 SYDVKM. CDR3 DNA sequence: TGTGCCAGCAGACCCTCCGCCCCTGGATATGGCTACACCTTC. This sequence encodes CASRPSAPGYGYTF.

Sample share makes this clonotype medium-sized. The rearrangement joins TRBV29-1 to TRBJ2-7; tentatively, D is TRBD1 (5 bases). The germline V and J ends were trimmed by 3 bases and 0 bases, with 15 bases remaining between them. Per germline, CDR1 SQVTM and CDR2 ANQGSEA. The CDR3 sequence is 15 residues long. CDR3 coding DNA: TGCAGCGTTGAGGGCTGGCAGGGTAACTCCTACGAGCAGTACTTC. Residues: CSVEGWQGNSYEQYF.

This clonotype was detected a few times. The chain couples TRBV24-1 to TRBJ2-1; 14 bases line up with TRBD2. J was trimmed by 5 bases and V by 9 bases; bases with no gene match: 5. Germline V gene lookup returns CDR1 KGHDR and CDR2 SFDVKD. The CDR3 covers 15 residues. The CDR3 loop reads CATRPTSGRDNEQFF. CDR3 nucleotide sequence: TGTGCCACCCGACCGACTAGCGGGAGGGACAATGAGCAGTTCTTC.

CDR3: CASSSPTSGRQREQFF. The CDR3 DNA reads as TGTGCCAGCAGCTCACCGACTAGCGGGAGGCAAAGAGAGCAGTTCTTC. The chain is built from TRBV7-2 and TRBJ2-1; TRBD2 agrees at 13 bases. Germline V gives CDR1 SGHTA, CDR2 FQGNSA. The CDR3 covers 16 residues. The V and J ends lost 4 bases and 10 bases, in that order; junction bases with no gene match: 10.

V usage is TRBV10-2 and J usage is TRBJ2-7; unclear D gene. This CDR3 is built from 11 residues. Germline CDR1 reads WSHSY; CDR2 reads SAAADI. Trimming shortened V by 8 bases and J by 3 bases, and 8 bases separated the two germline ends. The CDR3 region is CASSSRYEQYF. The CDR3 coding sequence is TGCGCCAGCTCTTCCCGCTACGAGCAGTACTTC.

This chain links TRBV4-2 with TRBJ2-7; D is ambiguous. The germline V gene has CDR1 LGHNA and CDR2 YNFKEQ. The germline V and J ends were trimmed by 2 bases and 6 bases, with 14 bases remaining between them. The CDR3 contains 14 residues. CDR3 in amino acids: CASSQPTGSGEQYF. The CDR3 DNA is TGTGCCAGCAGCCAACCCACCGGGTCGGGCGAGCAGTACTTC.

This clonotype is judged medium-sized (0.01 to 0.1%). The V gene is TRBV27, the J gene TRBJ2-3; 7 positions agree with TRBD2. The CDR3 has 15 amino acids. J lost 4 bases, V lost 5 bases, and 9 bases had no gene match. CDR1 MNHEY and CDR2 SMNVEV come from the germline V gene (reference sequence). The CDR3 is CASSLGLLRADTQYF. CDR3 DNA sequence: TGTGCCAGCAGTCTGGGACTACTAAGGGCAGATACGCAGTATTTT.

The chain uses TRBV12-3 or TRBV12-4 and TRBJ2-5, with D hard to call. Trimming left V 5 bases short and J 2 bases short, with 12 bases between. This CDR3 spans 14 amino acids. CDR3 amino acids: CASSVPGTQETQYF. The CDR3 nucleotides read TGTGCCAGCAGTGTCCCCGGCACTCAAGAGACCCAGTACTTC.